Reported below is one T cell receptor beta chain. The antigen it recognizes is unknown. No much larger clone exists at a distance of one base, and base qualities are not known. The study tested focal radiation therapy combined with CTLA-4 blockade (ipilimumab) in patients with chemo-refractory metastatic non-small-cell lung cancer. The germline V gene specifies MDHEN as CDR1 and SYDVKM as CDR2. Including cysteine and phenylalanine, the CDR3 has 15 amino acids. Only CDR3 DNA is held: 45 bases, read in frame from base 1. V lost 1 base and J lost 9 bases, and the count of bases not matched to a germline gene is 9. The sample originates from a study of radiotherapy plus CTLA-4 blockade in lung cancer (dated by TCRdb to the late 2010s). Some background on the complete study: Among the enrolled patients, about 19% had an objective response, and about 31% reached disease control. Overall study results and their limits: After treatment with radiotherapy and ipilimumab, TCR clones that originated in tumors expanded in peripheral blood. The strongest predictors of response were reported to be early dynamic shifts in blood T cell clones along with a rise in serum interferon-beta following radiation.

The library was obtained by the immunoSEQ multiplex PCR assay. TCRdb took this table from immuneACCESS and kept in-frame rearrangements with V and J called. Such tables lack part of the clones; where checked against another copy, unresolved V genes explain under half of the gap, and the rest is unexplained. The sample data list approximately 81,000 clones, and roughly 79% of these were observed just once. The ten biggest clones cover approximately 3.8% of the sample. Here the chain combines TRBV28 and TRBJ2-1, with 7 junctional bases fitting TRBD1. This receptor was taken from a human donor with non-small cell lung cancer who had a partial response to radiotherapy plus ipilimumab. Some clones in this sample may be carry-over from other donors' samples. Material: peripheral blood, obtained from a patient treated with radiotherapy plus ipilimumab. The CDR3 region: CASSLYGTVNTEQFF. The bases read TGTGCCAGCAGTTTATACGGGACAGTTAACACTGAGCAGTTCTTC.